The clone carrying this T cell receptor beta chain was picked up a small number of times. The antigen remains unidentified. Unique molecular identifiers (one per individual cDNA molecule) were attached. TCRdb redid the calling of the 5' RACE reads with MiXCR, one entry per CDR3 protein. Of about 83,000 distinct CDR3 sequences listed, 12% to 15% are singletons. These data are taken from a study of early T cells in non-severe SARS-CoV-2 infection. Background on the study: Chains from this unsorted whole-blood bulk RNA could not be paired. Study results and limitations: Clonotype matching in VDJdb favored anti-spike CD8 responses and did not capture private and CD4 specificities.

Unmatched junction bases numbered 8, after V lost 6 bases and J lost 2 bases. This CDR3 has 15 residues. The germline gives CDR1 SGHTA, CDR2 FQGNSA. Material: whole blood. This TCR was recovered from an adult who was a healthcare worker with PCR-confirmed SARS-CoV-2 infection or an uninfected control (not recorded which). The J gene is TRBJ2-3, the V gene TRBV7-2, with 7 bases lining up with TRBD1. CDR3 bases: TGTGCCAGCAGAACGGACAGGCTCCCCACAGATACGCAGTATTTT. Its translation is CASRTDRLPTDTQYF.